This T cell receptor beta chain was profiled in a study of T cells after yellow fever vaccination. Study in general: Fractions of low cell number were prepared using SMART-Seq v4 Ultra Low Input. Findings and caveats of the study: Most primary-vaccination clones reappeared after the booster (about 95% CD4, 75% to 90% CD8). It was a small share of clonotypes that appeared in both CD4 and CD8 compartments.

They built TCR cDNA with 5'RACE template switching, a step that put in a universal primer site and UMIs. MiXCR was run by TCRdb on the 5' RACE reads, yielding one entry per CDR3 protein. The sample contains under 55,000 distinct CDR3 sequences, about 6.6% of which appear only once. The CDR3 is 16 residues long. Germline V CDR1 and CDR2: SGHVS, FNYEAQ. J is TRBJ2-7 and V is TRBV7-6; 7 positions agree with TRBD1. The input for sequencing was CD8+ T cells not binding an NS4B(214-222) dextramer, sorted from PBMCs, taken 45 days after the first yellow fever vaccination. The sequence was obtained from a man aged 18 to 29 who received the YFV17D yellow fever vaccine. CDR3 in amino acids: CTCALETGPYSYEQYF. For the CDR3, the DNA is TGTACCTGCGCCCTGGAGACAGGGCCTTACTCTTACGAGCAGTACTTC.